In this sample, the clone carrying this T cell receptor (beta chain) turned up once. The data stem from a study of T cell changes during pregnancy in multiple sclerosis. Assay: immunoSEQ multiplex PCR; the TCRdb copy retains only in-frame clones and omits some. Here the sample spans fewer than 110,000 clones, about 90% being singletons. Trimming at V came to 7 bases and at J to 5 bases, leaving 6 bases not matched to a gene. Germline loops: CDR1 SGDLS, CDR2 YYNGEE. The CDR3 has 14 amino acids. The V gene is TRBV9, the J gene TRBJ1-6, with 7 positions matching TRBD1. The clonotype was recovered from a female donor in good health, enrolled as a control in a pregnancy study. Sequenced material: peripheral blood, taken in the third trimester of pregnancy. CDR3 region: CASRQGENNSPLHF. The CDR3, as DNA: TGTGCCAGCCGACAGGGAGAAAATAATTCACCCCTCCACTTT.